A single sample is the source of the 4 T cell receptor beta chains below, sequenced in a study of beta chain features in type 1 diabetes. The isolated RNA, all of it, was reverse transcribed, so expressed TCRB transcripts were what got sequenced. The assay was immunoSEQ multiplex PCR, and TCRdb's table has in-frame clones only and misses some. Found here are over 500,000 clones, 15% of them singletons; the top ten hold about 0.097%. Sequencing input: naive CD4+ T cells from blood. The receptors come from a man aged 18 to 29 in good health.

The chain couples TRBV28 to TRBJ1-2, with 7 positions matching TRBD1. Trimming cost V 6 bases and J 6 bases; bases outside gene matches: 16. The CDR3 loop spans 16 amino acids. Germline V gene data show CDR1 as MDHEN and CDR2 as SYDVKM. The CDR3 loop is CASRKRDMDRTNGYTF. CDR3 DNA sequence: TGTGCCAGCAGGAAAAGGGACATGGACAGGACTAATGGCTACACCTTC.

The count of this clone is one. The rearrangement uses TRBV30 and TRBJ2-7, with 8 bases identical to TRBD1. The V and J ends lost 5 bases and 0 bases, in that order; junction bases with no gene match: 12. Germline loops: CDR1 GTSNPN, CDR2 SVGIG (reference sequence). CDR3 length: 16 residues. The CDR3 bases are TGTGCCTGGGCAACTAACCGGGACAGGAGCTCCTACGAGCAGTACTTC. Its translation is CAWATNRDRSSYEQYF. The variable domain in full, completed from reference TRBV30 and TRBJ2-7, reads SQTIHQWPATLVQPVGSPLSLECTVEGTSNPNLYWYRQAAGRGLQLLFYSVGIGQISSEVPQNLSASRPQDRQFILSSKKLLLSDSGFYLCAWATNRDRSSYEQYFGPGTRLTVT.

With regard to this clone: Other DNA sequences within the sample encode an identical CDR3. J is TRBJ1-2 and V is TRBV4-3; D is uncertain. V was trimmed by 0 bases and J by 1 base, leaving 12 bases between them. Germline V gene data show CDR1 as LGHNA and CDR2 as YSLEER. The CDR3 sequence is 16 residues long. CDR3 in amino acids: CASSQDYRQINYGYTF. For the CDR3, the DNA is TGCGCCAGCAGCCAAGATTATCGTCAAATTAACTATGGCTACACCTTC.

This clone turned up a few times. The rearrangement joins TRBV10-3 to TRBJ1-4, with a tentative D call TRBD1 (5 bases). Germline CDR1 is ENHRY and CDR2 is SYGVKD. The CDR3 covers 12 residues. The CDR3 loop is CASHGDNEKLFF. The CDR3 DNA sequence: TGTGCTTCCCACGGGGACAATGAAAAACTGTTTTTT.